This entry lists 16 T cell receptor beta chains sequenced from one sample in a study of blood T cells in healthy people across ages. A sample-barcoded 5' primer and a J-beta primer mix were used in a second PCR of about 6 to 12 cycles. TCRdb independently ran MiXCR on the 5' RACE reads; one entry per CDR3 protein. This table has 550,000 to 700,000 distinct CDR3 sequences, approximately 25% appearing once. The sample consisted of blood. These receptors originate from a woman aged 70-85 years in good health.

This clonotype was seen a few times. The junction does not match germline at one end; this may be a read error. The chain uses TRBV7-7 and TRBJ2-5, with D perhaps matching TRBD1 (5 bases). The CDR3 has 15 amino acids. Per the germline V gene, CDR1 is SSHAT and CDR2 is FNYEAQ (reference sequence). CDR3 DNA: TGTGCCTGCAGCTCCCACCTTGGGGCCGAAGAGACCCAGTACTTC. As protein: CACSSHLGAEETQYF.

This clonotype occurred many times. The chain is built from TRBV28 and TRBJ2-7; unclear D gene. Germline V CDR1 and CDR2: MDHEN, SYDVKM. This CDR3 contains 13 residues. Trimming took off 6 bases at V and 4 bases at J, with 13 bases between the two ends. CDR3 DNA: TGTGCCAGCAGGGTAGGGCAGCATTACGAGCAGTACTTC. Protein: CASRVGQHYEQYF.

The chain has TRBV7-6 and TRBJ2-5; D perhaps matches TRBD2 (6 bases). The CDR3 consists of 14 residues. In germline, CDR1 is SGHVS, CDR2 FNYEAQ. The ends were cut back, 4 bases at V and 4 bases at J, with 13 bases in the middle. The CDR3 sequence is CASSSSGRGETQYF. CDR3 nucleotide sequence: TGTGCCAGCAGCTCCTCGGGGCGGGGAGAGACCCAGTACTTC.

The chain links TRBV28 to TRBJ1-1, with D tentatively TRBD1 (6 bases). This CDR3 is built from 14 residues. CDR1 and CDR2 (germline): MDHEN, SYDVKM. Trimming took 8 bases from V and 4 from J, leaving 17 bases between them. The CDR3, as DNA: TGTGCCAGCTTTTACTCAGGGGTAAGCACTGAAGCTTTCTTT. Amino acid sequence: CASFYSGVSTEAFF.

This clonotype was seen a few times. This sequence joins TRBV20-1 and TRBJ2-7; no firm D call. V shed 4 bases and J shed 2 bases, with 12 bases lying between them. The CDR3 extends over 13 amino acids. Germline lookup yields CDR1 DFQATT and CDR2 SNEGSKA (reference sequence). The CDR3 coding sequence is TGCAGTGCTATTGTGACAAATCCCTACGAGCAGTACTTC. Amino acids: CSAIVTNPYEQYF.

The chain combines TRBV20-1 with TRBJ2-3, with 11 bases matching TRBD2. The CDR3 is made up of 16 amino acids. The V gene's germline CDR1 is DFQATT and CDR2 SNEGSKA (reference sequence). The V and J ends lost 3 bases and 4 bases, in that order; junction bases with no gene match: 9. CDR3 coding DNA: TGCAGTGCTAGTGGCGAACTAGCGGGAGTTCCAGATACGCAGTATTTT. Its translation: CSASGELAGVPDTQYF.

This clonotype was detected ten times or more. V is TRBV2 and J is TRBJ1-2; 8 bases match TRBD1. The CDR3 runs 13 residues. CDR1 and CDR2 from the germline V gene are SNHLY and FYNNEI. V was pared by 6 bases and J by 4 bases, with 4 bases of the junction left unmatched. CDR3 amino acids: CASSPGQGYGYTF. CDR3 coding DNA: TGTGCCAGCAGCCCCGGACAGGGCTATGGCTACACCTTC. The full variable domain, with the rest looked up from reference TRBV2 and TRBJ1-2, is EPEVTQTPSHQVTQMGQEVILRCVPISNHLYFYWYRQILGQKVEFLVSFYNNEISEKSEIFDDQFSVERPDGSNFTLKIRSTKLEDSAMYFCASSPGQGYGYTFGSGTRLTVV.

This clonotype was counted between two and nine times. This sequence joins TRBV29-1 and TRBJ1-2; 9 bases line up with TRBD1. The germline gives CDR1 SQVTM, CDR2 ANQGSEA. V dropped 7 bases and J dropped 8; count of bases not matched to a gene: 11. The CDR3 is made up of 13 amino acids. The CDR3 region has the DNA TGCAGCGCCGGACAGGGGCGAACGGGAGGCTACACCTTC. Its translation is CSAGQGRTGGYTF.

This clonotype has only a few counts. The chain recombines TRBV29-1 with TRBJ2-5, with TRBD1 matching 9 bases. CDR1 is SQVTM and CDR2 is ANQGSEA in the germline V gene. The V and J ends lost 2 bases and 2 bases, in that order; junction bases with no gene match: 3. The CDR3 has 14 residues. CDR3 DNA: TGCAGCGTTGAACCACAGGGGGCTCAAGAGACCCAGTACTTC. This codes for CSVEPQGAQETQYF.

The table lists this clonotype with a few counts. J is TRBJ1-3 and V is TRBV3-1; D gene uncertain. Germline lookup yields CDR1 LGHDT and CDR2 YNNKEL (reference sequence). Trimming left V 2 bases short and J 0 bases short, with 17 bases between. This CDR3 region has 18 residues. CDR3 DNA: TGTGCCAGCAGCCAAAGGGTTTCGGCGGGCATCTCTGGAAACACCATATATTTT. Amino acid sequence: CASSQRVSAGISGNTIYF.

For this clonotype: At one end, the junction sequence differs from germline, possibly due to a read error. The chain has TRBV29-1 and TRBJ2-1; TRBD2 matches 7 bases. Germline lookup yields CDR1 SQVTM and CDR2 ANQGSEA. The CDR3 sequence is 15 residues long. The CDR3 region is CSVGGGGLSYNGQFF. CDR3 bases: TGCAGCGTTGGGGGGGGAGGCCTTTCCTACAATGGGCAGTTCTTC.

The CDR3 spells CAWTAGLKTGELFF. The DNA of the CDR3 is TGTGCCTGGACCGCGGGACTCAAAACCGGGGAGCTGTTTTTT. V gene TRBV30 combines with J gene TRBJ2-2; D perhaps matches TRBD2 (6 bases). Trimming took 4 bases from V and 5 from J, leaving 14 bases between them. Per the germline V gene, CDR1 is GTSNPN and CDR2 is SVGIG (reference sequence). This CDR3 has 14 residues.

The chain carries TRBV29-1 and TRBJ2-6; D ambiguous. The germline V gene has CDR1 SQVTM and CDR2 ANQGSEA. The ends were cut back, 4 bases at V and 5 bases at J, with 9 bases in the middle. This CDR3 is built from 13 residues. The CDR3 region is CSVATDRANVLTF. The CDR3 nucleotides read TGCAGCGTTGCGACCGATAGGGCCAACGTCCTGACTTTC.

The CDR3 DNA reads TGTGCCAGCAGCCAATCAGGGTATCCGCTGGCACACGAGCAGTACTTC. It encodes CASSQSGYPLAHEQYF. V is TRBV4-2 and J is TRBJ2-7; D is perhaps TRBD1 (5 bases). V was shortened by 2 bases and J by 5 bases, with 19 bases between the two germline ends. The CDR3 extends over 16 amino acids. The germline gives CDR1 LGHNA, CDR2 YNFKEQ.

Points on this clonotype: A much larger clone sits a single nucleotide away, making a read error possible. The J gene is TRBJ1-2, the V gene TRBV12-3 or TRBV12-4, with D perhaps TRBD1 (5 bases). The CDR3 extends over 13 amino acids. In DNA form, the CDR3 reads TGTGCCTGCAGTTTATCGAGGGGCTATGGCTACACCTTC. This translates into CACSLSRGYGYTF.

This sequence joins TRBV30 and TRBJ1-4; D uncertain. The CDR3 is 14 amino acids. The germline V gene has CDR1 GTSNPN and CDR2 SVGIG (reference sequence). V shed 3 bases and J shed 7 bases, with 15 bases lying between them. CDR3 bases: TGTGCCTGGAGCCGACGGGGTCCCAGTGAAAAACTGTTTTTT. Translation: CAWSRRGPSEKLFF.